One sample yielded the 32 T cell receptor beta chains listed below, sequenced in a study of cytomegalovirus exposure and HLA in healthy donors. The repertoire was sequenced with immunoSEQ multiplex PCR; TCRdb's copy has only in-frame clones and lacks some. The sample contains 150,000 to 200,000 clones, more than 75% of which appear only once. The sequenced sample consisted of PBMCs. These receptors all stem from a woman under 30 in good health and CMV-seronegative.

This clone was seen only once. The V call is TRBV19, the J call TRBJ1-1, with TRBD1 matching 7 bases. The germline CDR1 and CDR2 sequences are LNHDA and SQIVND (reference sequence). This CDR3 contains 14 residues. The V gene end was trimmed by 6 bases and the J gene end by 1 base; junction bases not matched to a gene: 5. CDR3 coding DNA: TGTGCCAGTAGAGAGACAGGGTCGAACACTGAAGCTTTCTTT. Its translation: CASRETGSNTEAFF.

The chain couples TRBV13 to TRBJ1-1; tentative D call: TRBD1 (5 bases). The length of the CDR3 is 13 residues. V was clipped by 8 bases and J by 8 bases, with 18 bases between them. Germline CDR1 reads PRHDT; CDR2 reads FYEKMQ (reference sequence). In nucleotides, the CDR3 is TGTGCCAGCTCCCGGGGGGGAGGGCTAGAAGCTTTCTTT. It yields the protein CASSRGGGLEAFF.

The chain is built from TRBV6-8 and TRBJ1-5, with 8 bases matching TRBD1. In germline, CDR1 is MNHGY, CDR2 SAAAGT. The junction had 23 bases not matched to a gene; V was cut back by 7 bases and J by 15 bases. The CDR3 length is 16 residues. The CDR3 nucleotides are TGTGCCAGCAACCCCCCGATGGGACAGGTCGATGAGGCTACGCATTTT. Translating it yields CASNPPMGQVDEATHF.

This clone was observed a single time. The genes are TRBV5-1 and TRBJ2-7; a possible D gene is TRBD2 (5 bases). The length of the CDR3 is 16 residues. Germline assignment: CDR1 SGHRS and CDR2 YFSETQ. V lost 0 bases and J 4 bases, leaving 17 bases between the germline ends. The CDR3 DNA follows: TGCGCCAGCAGCTTGGACAACGGGGTTGCACCATACGAGCAGTACTTC. Translating it yields CASSLDNGVAPYEQYF.

The chain joins TRBV7-9 to TRBJ2-7; 8 bases fit TRBD1. The germline V gene has CDR1 SEHNR and CDR2 FQNEAQ (reference sequence). V dropped 0 bases and J dropped 4; count of bases not matched to a gene: 2. The CDR3 spans 14 residues. The CDR3 sequence: CASSLAQGEYEQYF. CDR3 coding DNA: TGTGCCAGCAGCTTAGCACAGGGGGAGTACGAGCAGTACTTC.

This chain uses TRBV6-6 with TRBJ2-5, with D possibly being TRBD1 (5 bases). From germline, CDR1 is MNHNY and CDR2 SVGAGI (reference sequence). V lost 2 bases and J 3 bases, leaving 10 bases between the germline ends. The CDR3 has 14 amino acids. The CDR3 here is CASSYVRGEETQYF. The CDR3 bases are TGTGCCAGCAGTTACGTAAGGGGTGAAGAGACCCAGTACTTC.

The CDR3, as DNA: TGTGCCAGCAATCGAGATACAGATACGCAGTATTTT. Protein: CASNRDTDTQYF. The chain couples TRBV6-1 to TRBJ2-3; no clear D. Germline assignment: CDR1 MNHNS and CDR2 SASEGT. The CDR3 covers 12 residues. The V gene lost 7 bases and the J gene lost 3 bases, with 8 bases spanning the gap.

J is TRBJ2-5 and V is TRBV5-8; 12 bases fit TRBD1. Looked up from germline, CDR1 is SGHTS and CDR2 is YDEGEE. This CDR3 comprises 17 residues. The J segment lost 5 bases and the V segment lost 3 bases, leaving 11 bases of the junction unmatched. CDR3 sequence (DNA): TGTGCCAGCAGCTCCTCCGGGACAGGGGGCCCATGGGAGACCCAGTACTTC. The encoded protein is CASSSSGTGGPWETQYF.

The J gene is TRBJ2-7, the V gene TRBV27, with 16 bases fitting TRBD2. Germline CDR1 reads MNHEY; CDR2 reads SMNVEV (reference sequence). CDR3 length: 17 amino acids. V shed 4 bases, J shed 3 bases, and the junction held 6 bases outside the gene matches. The chain's CDR3 is CASSSGLAGGTFYEQYF. In nucleotides, the CDR3 is TGTGCCAGCAGTTCGGGACTAGCGGGAGGGACCTTCTACGAGCAGTACTTC.

The chain combines TRBV5-4 with TRBJ1-2, with 11 bases aligning to TRBD1. Losses at the gene ends were 2 bases for V and 8 bases for J; bases not matched to a gene: 5. This CDR3 spans 14 amino acids. The germline V gene has CDR1 SGHNT and CDR2 YYREEE (reference sequence). CDR3 loop: CASSLAGTGGGYTF. CDR3 coding DNA: TGTGCCAGCAGCTTAGCTGGGACAGGGGGAGGCTACACCTTC.

The chain combines TRBV7-8 with TRBJ1-4; D uncertain. CDR3 size: 13 residues. Germline V lookup: CDR1 SGHVS, CDR2 FQNEAQ. V gave up 5 bases and J gave up 7 bases, with 11 bases separating them. CDR3 sequence: CASSHDRGEKLFF. In DNA, the CDR3 is TGTGCCAGCAGCCACGATAGAGGTGAAAAACTGTTTTTT. The complete variable domain, with remaining parts taken from reference TRBV7-8 and TRBJ1-4, reads GAGVSQSPRYKVAKRGQDVALRCDPISGHVSLFWYQQALGQGPEFLTYFQNEAQLDKSGLPSDRFFAERPEGSVSTLKIQRTQQEDSAVYLCASSHDRGEKLFFGSGTQLSVL.

In DNA form, the CDR3 reads TGTGCCAGCAGCTTGGGGAGGGGCTTGGTTTATGCTGAAGCTTTCTTT. Translated: CASSLGRGLVYAEAFF. V gene TRBV7-2 combines with J gene TRBJ1-1, with D maybe TRBD1 (5 bases). The CDR3 is 16 amino acids. Germline-derived CDR1 and CDR2 are SGHTA and FQGNSA. Trimming shortened V by 3 bases and J by 6 bases, and 20 bases separated the two germline ends.

The chain uses TRBV7-9 and TRBJ2-1; no clear D gene. This CDR3 region has 15 residues. V was pared by 3 bases and J by 0 bases, with 9 bases between. Germline V CDR1 and CDR2: SEHNR, FQNEAQ (reference sequence). As DNA, the CDR3 is TGTGCCAGCAGCTTTCTCCTAAGCTCCTACAATGAGCAGTTCTTC. Translated: CASSFLLSSYNEQFF.

The chain is built from TRBV29-1 and TRBJ2-1; D perhaps matches TRBD2 (6 bases). V was clipped by 7 bases and J by 3 bases, with 7 bases between them. The CDR3 covers 11 residues. The germline V gene encodes CDR1 SQVTM and CDR2 ANQGSEA. DNA of the CDR3: TGCAGCGGCGGGGACTACAATGAGCAGTTCTTC. It translates to CSGGDYNEQFF.

CDR3 residues: CASSQDVFGADTQYF. The CDR3 DNA reads TGTGCCAGCAGCCAAGACGTTTTCGGGGCAGATACGCAGTATTTT. The chain combines TRBV4-2 with TRBJ2-3, with TRBD2 as a possible D gene (5 bases). Germline assignment: CDR1 LGHNA and CDR2 YNFKEQ. The length of the CDR3 is 15 residues. The ends were cut back, 0 bases at V and 4 bases at J, with 11 bases in the middle.

This chain uses TRBV19 with TRBJ2-1; 8 nucleotides agree with TRBD2. This CDR3 has 17 amino acids. Trimming at V came to 3 bases and at J to 0 bases, leaving 7 bases not matched to a gene. Germline values: CDR1 LNHDA, CDR2 SQIVND (reference sequence). The CDR3 here is CASSMASGFSSYNEQFF. CDR3 coding DNA: TGTGCCAGTAGTATGGCTAGCGGGTTTAGCTCCTACAATGAGCAGTTCTTC.

V is TRBV21-1 and J is TRBJ1-5. TRBV21-1 is assigned pseudogene status. CDR3 size: 18 residues. CDR3: CASSKGRYVSKSNQPQHF. In DNA, the CDR3 is TGTGCCAGCAGCAAAGGGAGGTACGTGTCAAAGAGCAATCAGCCCCAGCATTTT.

The chain links TRBV9 to TRBJ2-2, with D hard to call. V was pared by 0 bases and J by 3 bases, with 3 bases between. The CDR3 runs to 13 residues. Germline lookup yields CDR1 SGDLS and CDR2 YYNGEE. Written as DNA, the CDR3 is TGTGCCAGCAGCGTAGCGGACACCGGGGAGCTGTTTTTT. Translated, it gives CASSVADTGELFF.

On this clone itself: Additional DNA sequences in this sample encode the identical CDR3. The chain uses TRBV27 and TRBJ2-7, with D unclear. This CDR3 region has 14 residues. In germline, CDR1 is MNHEY, CDR2 SMNVEV (reference sequence). V gave up 0 bases and J gave up 3 bases, with 9 bases separating them. This CDR3 is CASSLSRRGYEQYF. The CDR3 bases are TGTGCCAGCAGTTTATCACGCCGAGGCTACGAGCAGTACTTC.

V gene TRBV10-2 combines with J gene TRBJ2-2, with D tentatively TRBD1 (6 bases). The germline V gene encodes CDR1 WSHSY and CDR2 SAAADI. Trimming removed 8 bases at V and 6 bases at J, with 25 bases between. The length of the CDR3 is 17 residues. The CDR3: CASSTAGTWTFAGELFF. The CDR3 DNA reads as TGCGCCAGCTCAACTGCCGGGACATGGACCTTCGCCGGGGAGCTGTTTTTT.

This chain links TRBV6-6 with TRBJ2-7; 13 positions agree with TRBD2. Trimming took 2 bases from V and 4 from J; bases not matched to a gene: 2. The germline gives CDR1 MNHNY, CDR2 SVGAGI (reference sequence). The CDR3 is 15 residues long. The chain's CDR3 is CASSYELAGGYEQYF. CDR3 nucleotides: TGTGCCAGCAGTTACGAACTAGCGGGAGGGTACGAGCAGTACTTC.

Turning to this clone: Other DNA sequences of this sample code for an identical CDR3. This chain uses TRBV15 with TRBJ2-1, with D maybe TRBD2 (6 bases). V was trimmed by 6 bases and J by 4 bases, leaving 13 bases between them. Germline loops: CDR1 LNHNV, CDR2 YYDKDF (reference sequence). The CDR3 runs 14 residues. The CDR3 spells CATSPQRAYNEQFF. Written as DNA, the CDR3 is TGTGCCACCAGTCCCCAGCGGGCTTACAATGAGCAGTTCTTC.

V and J are TRBV11-2 and TRBJ1-3; D unclear. V was cut by 0 bases and J by 7 bases, with 10 bases left in between. CDR3 length: 14 amino acids. Germline-derived CDR1 and CDR2 are SGHAT and FQNNGV. This CDR3 reads CASSLDTFGNTIYF. DNA of the CDR3: TGTGCCAGCAGCTTAGATACCTTCGGGAACACCATATATTTT.

V gene TRBV30 combines with J gene TRBJ2-2; D is perhaps TRBD1 (8 bases). Trimming stripped 1 base from V and 4 bases from J, with 16 bases between. Germline loops: CDR1 GTSNPN, CDR2 SVGIG (reference sequence). The CDR3 loop spans 16 amino acids. DNA of the CDR3: TGTGCCTGGAGTGCTAAAAACAGGGGGGGCACCGGGGAGCTGTTTTTT. Translating gives CAWSAKNRGGTGELFF.

The V and J genes are TRBV19 and TRBJ2-7; no clear D gene. CDR1 LNHDA and CDR2 SQIVND come from the germline V gene (reference sequence). Trimming took off 1 base at V and 1 base at J, with 14 bases between the two ends. This CDR3 comprises 16 residues. In DNA, the CDR3 is TGTGCCAGTAGTATAGGTGGCGGAGCCGTTTCCTACGAGCAGTACTTC. Translation gives CASSIGGGAVSYEQYF.

V usage is TRBV27 and J usage is TRBJ1-2, with D perhaps TRBD1 (5 bases). Trimming pared 5 bases from V and 5 bases from J, leaving 21 bases between. This CDR3 contains 16 residues. From germline, CDR1 is MNHEY and CDR2 SMNVEV (reference sequence). The CDR3 here is CASSPVLGQAVYGYTF. The CDR3 DNA is TGTGCCAGCAGTCCGGTACTGGGGCAGGCCGTGTATGGCTACACCTTC.

The genes are TRBV6-5 and TRBJ2-1, with 9 bases aligning to TRBD2. V dropped 1 base and J dropped 7; count of bases not matched to a gene: 5. The CDR3 has 15 residues. Germline V gene sequence: CDR1 MNHEY, CDR2 SVGAGI. CDR3 residues: CASSYYAGGPNEQFF. The CDR3, as DNA: TGTGCCAGCAGTTACTACGCGGGGGGGCCGAATGAGCAGTTCTTC.

The chain uses TRBV7-9 and TRBJ2-7, with 9 bases lining up with TRBD1. The CDR3 totals 16 residues. Germline CDR1 and CDR2: SEHNR and FQNEAQ (reference sequence). V was clipped by 5 bases and J by 0 bases; unmatched bases: 8. The CDR3 coding sequence is TGTGCCAGCAGCCCGGGCGGGGACAGGGTCTCCTACGAGCAGTACTTC. It encodes CASSPGGDRVSYEQYF.

The chain joins TRBV7-9 to TRBJ2-2; a possible D gene is TRBD2 (6 bases). CDR1 and CDR2 (germline): SEHNR, FQNEAQ (reference sequence). This CDR3 has 15 amino acids. V was cut by 5 bases and J by 6 bases, with 16 bases left in between. The CDR3 spells CASSPLNSGAGELFF. The CDR3 nucleotides are TGTGCCAGCAGCCCCTTGAATTCGGGGGCCGGGGAGCTGTTTTTT.

The chain couples TRBV19 to TRBJ2-5; 9 bases match TRBD1. V trimming: 1 base; J trimming: 5 bases; junction bases outside the gene matches: 8. The germline CDR1 and CDR2 sequences are LNHDA and SQIVND (reference sequence). The CDR3 covers 16 residues. CDR3 DNA sequence: TGTGCCAGTAGTATAGGTCAACAGGGGGCCCTCGAGACCCAGTACTTC. Protein product: CASSIGQQGALETQYF.

As for this clone: The sample contains more than one DNA sequence encoding this CDR3. The V gene is TRBV6-5, the J gene TRBJ2-2, with 9 bases that match TRBD1. From germline, CDR1 is MNHEY and CDR2 SVGAGI. The CDR3 contains 14 residues. Losses at the gene ends were 6 bases for V and 4 bases for J; bases not matched to a gene: 3. In nucleotides, the CDR3 is TGTGCCAGCAGCGACAGGGGGTCCACCGGGGAGCTGTTTTTT. Translation gives CASSDRGSTGELFF.

The chain combines TRBV5-1 with TRBJ1-1; 7 nucleotides line up with TRBD1. The junction had 2 bases not matched to a gene; V was cut back by 2 bases and J by 4 bases. Per the germline V gene, CDR1 is SGHRS and CDR2 is YFSETQ. CDR3 length equals 13 residues. CDR3 region: CASSLTGVTEAFF. Written as DNA, the CDR3 is TGCGCCAGCAGCTTAACAGGGGTCACTGAAGCTTTCTTT.